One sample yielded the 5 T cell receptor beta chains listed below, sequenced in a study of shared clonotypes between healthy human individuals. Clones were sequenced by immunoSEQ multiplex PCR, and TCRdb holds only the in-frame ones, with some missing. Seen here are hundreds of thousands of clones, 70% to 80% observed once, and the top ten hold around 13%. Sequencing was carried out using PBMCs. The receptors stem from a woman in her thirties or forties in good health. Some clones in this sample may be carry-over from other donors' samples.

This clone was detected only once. This CDR3 is CASGRTSGANEQFF. CDR3 nucleotide sequence: TGTGCCAGCGGCCGGACTAGCGGAGCCAATGAGCAGTTCTTC. V gene TRBV7-2 combines with J gene TRBJ2-1; 10 bases match TRBD2. The CDR3 consists of 14 residues. Losses at the gene ends were 8 bases for V and 6 bases for J; bases not matched to a gene: 7. CDR1 is SGHTA and CDR2 is FQGNSA in the germline V gene.

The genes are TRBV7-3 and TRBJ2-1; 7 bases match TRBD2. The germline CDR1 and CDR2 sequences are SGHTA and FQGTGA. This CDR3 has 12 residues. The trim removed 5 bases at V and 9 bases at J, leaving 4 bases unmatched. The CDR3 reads CASSSPGGEQFF. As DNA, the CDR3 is TGTGCCAGCAGCAGTCCGGGGGGTGAGCAGTTCTTC.

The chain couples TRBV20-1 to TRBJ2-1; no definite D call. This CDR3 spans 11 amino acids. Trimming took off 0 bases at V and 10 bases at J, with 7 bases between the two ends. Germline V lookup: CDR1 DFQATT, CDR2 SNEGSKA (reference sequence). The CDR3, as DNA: TGCAGTGCTAGAGATTTTGGAGAGCAGTTCTTC. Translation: CSARDFGEQFF.

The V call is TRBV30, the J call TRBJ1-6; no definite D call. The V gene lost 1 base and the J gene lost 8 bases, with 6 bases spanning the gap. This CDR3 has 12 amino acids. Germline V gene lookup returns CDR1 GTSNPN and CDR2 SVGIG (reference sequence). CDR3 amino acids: CAWSATYSPLHF. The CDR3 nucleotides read TGTGCCTGGAGTGCTACCTATTCACCCCTCCACTTT.

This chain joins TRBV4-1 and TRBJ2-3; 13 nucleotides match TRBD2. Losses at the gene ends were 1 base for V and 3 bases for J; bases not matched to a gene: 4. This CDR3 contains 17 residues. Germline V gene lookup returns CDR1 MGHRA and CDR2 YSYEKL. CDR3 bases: TGCGCCAGCAGCCAAGGAAGACTAGCGGGAGGAACAGATACGCAGTATTTT. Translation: CASSQGRLAGGTDTQYF.